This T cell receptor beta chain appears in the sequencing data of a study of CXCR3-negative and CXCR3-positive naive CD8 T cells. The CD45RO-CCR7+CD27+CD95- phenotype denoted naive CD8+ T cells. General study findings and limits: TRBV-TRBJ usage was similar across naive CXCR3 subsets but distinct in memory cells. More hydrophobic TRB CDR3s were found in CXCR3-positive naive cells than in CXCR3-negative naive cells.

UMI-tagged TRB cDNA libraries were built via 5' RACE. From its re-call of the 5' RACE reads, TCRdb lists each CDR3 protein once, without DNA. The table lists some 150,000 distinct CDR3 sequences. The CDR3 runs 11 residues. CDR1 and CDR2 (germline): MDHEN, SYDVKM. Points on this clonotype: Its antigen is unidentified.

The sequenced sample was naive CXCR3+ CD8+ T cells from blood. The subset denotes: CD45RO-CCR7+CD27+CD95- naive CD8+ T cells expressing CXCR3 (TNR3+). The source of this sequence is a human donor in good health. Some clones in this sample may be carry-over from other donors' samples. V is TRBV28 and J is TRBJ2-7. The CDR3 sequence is CASSANYEQYF.